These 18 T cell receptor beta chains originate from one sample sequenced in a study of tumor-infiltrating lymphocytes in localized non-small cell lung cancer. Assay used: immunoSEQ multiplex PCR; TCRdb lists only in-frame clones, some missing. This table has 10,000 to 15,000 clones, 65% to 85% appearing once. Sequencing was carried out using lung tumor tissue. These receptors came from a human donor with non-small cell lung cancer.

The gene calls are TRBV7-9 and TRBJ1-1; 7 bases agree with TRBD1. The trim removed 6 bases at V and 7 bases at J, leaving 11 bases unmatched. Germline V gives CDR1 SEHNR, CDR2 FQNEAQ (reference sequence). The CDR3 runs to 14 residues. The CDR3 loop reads CASRRTRDSHEAFF. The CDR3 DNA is TGTGCCAGCAGACGTACCCGGGACAGTCATGAAGCTTTCTTT.

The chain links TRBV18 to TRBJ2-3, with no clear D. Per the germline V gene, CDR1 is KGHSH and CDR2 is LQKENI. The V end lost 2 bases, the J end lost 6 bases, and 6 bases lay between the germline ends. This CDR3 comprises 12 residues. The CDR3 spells CASSPDKDTQYF. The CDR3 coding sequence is TGTGCCAGCTCACCAGATAAGGATACGCAGTATTTT.

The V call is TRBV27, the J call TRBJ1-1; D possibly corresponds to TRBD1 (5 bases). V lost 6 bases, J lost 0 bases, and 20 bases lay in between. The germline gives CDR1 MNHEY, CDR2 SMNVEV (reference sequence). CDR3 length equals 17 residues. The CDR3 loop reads CASRSRSFGTLNTEAFF. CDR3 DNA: TGTGCCAGCAGAAGTCGGTCGTTCGGGACTCTGAACACTGAAGCTTTCTTT.

The CDR3 reads CASSVGGGDTTEAFF. The CDR3 DNA sequence: TGTGCCAGCAGCGTAGGGGGCGGGGACACCACTGAAGCTTTCTTT. The V gene is TRBV9, the J gene TRBJ1-1, with a tentative D call TRBD1 (6 bases). Germline V lookup: CDR1 SGDLS, CDR2 YYNGEE. The germline V and J ends were trimmed by 0 bases and 4 bases, with 13 bases remaining between them. The CDR3 length is 15 residues.

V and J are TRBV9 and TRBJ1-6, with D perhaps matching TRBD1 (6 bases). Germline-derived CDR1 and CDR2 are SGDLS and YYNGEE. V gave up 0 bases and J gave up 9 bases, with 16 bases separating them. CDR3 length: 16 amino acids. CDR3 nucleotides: TGTGCCAGCAGCGTAGAGGGCATGGGGGCCGGTTCACCCCTCCACTTT. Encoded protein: CASSVEGMGAGSPLHF.

The CDR3 region has the DNA TGTGCCAGCTCATTACAGACAGGGGGGTCTGAGCAGTTCTTC. As protein: CASSLQTGGSEQFF. The chain combines TRBV18 with TRBJ2-1; 9 bases map to TRBD1. The CDR3 runs 14 residues. Unmatched junction bases numbered 8, after V lost 5 bases and J lost 9 bases. From germline, CDR1 is KGHSH and CDR2 LQKENI.

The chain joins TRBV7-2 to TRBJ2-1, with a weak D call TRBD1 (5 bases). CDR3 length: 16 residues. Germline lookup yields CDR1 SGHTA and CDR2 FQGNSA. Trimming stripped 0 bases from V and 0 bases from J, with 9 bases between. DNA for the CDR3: TGTGCCAGCAGCTTAGCGGGGCGGAGCTCCTACAATGAGCAGTTCTTC. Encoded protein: CASSLAGRSSYNEQFF.

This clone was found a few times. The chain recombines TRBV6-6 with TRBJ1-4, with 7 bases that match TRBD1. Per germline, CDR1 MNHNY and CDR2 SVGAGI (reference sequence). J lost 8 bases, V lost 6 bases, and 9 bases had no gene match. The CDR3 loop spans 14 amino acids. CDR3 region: CASRPTGREEKLFF. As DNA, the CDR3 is TGTGCCAGCAGGCCGACAGGGCGGGAGGAAAAACTGTTTTTT.

The CDR3 reads CASSQAGADEQYF. In DNA, the CDR3 is TGCGCCAGCAGCCAAGCTGGAGCGGACGAGCAGTACTTC. The V call is TRBV4-1, the J call TRBJ2-7, with D possibly matching TRBD2 (5 bases). The CDR3 is 13 amino acids. Looked up from germline, CDR1 is MGHRA and CDR2 is YSYEKL. V dropped 1 base and J dropped 5 bases, with 9 bases sitting between them.

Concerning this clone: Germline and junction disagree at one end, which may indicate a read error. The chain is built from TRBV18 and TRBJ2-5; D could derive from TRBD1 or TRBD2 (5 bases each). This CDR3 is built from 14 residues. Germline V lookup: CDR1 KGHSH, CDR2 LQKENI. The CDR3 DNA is TGTGCCAGCACACCGGGACCTAGTCAAGAGACCCAGTACTTC. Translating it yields CASTPGPSQETQYF.

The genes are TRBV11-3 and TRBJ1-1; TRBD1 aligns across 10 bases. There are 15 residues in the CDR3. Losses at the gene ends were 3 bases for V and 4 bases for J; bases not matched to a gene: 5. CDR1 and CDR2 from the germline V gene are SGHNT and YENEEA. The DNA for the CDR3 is TGTGCCAGCAGCTTGGGACAGGGGATGGGCACTGAAGCTTTCTTT. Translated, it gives CASSLGQGMGTEAFF.

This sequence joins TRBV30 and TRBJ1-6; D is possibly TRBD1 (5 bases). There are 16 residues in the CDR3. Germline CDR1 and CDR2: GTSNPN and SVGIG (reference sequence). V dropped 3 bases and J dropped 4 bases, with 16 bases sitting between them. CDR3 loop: CAWRATGTGYNSPLHF. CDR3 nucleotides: TGTGCCTGGAGGGCAACCGGGACGGGGTATAATTCACCCCTCCACTTT. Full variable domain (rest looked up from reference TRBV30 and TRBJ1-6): SQTIHQWPATLVQPVGSPLSLECTVEGTSNPNLYWYRQAAGRGLQLLFYSVGIGQISSEVPQNLSASRPQDRQFILSSKKLLLSDSGFYLCAWRATGTGYNSPLHFGNGTRLTVT.

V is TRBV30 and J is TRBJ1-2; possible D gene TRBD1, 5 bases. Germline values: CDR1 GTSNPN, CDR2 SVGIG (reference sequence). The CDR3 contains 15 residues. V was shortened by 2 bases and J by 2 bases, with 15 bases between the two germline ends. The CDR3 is CAWSIMPGSNYGYTF. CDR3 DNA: TGTGCCTGGAGTATAATGCCAGGGTCGAACTATGGCTACACCTTC.

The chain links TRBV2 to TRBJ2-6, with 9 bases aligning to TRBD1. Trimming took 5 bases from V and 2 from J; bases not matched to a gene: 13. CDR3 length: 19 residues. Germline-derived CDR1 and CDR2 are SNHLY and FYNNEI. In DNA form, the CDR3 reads TGTGCCAGCAGTAGGGAACAGGGGGCGCGTGCCCCTGGGGCCAACGTCCTGACTTTC. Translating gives CASSREQGARAPGANVLTF.

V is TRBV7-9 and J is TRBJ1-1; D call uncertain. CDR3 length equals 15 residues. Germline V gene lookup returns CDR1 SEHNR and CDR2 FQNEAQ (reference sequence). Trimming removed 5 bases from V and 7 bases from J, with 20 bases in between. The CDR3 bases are TGTGCCAGCAGCCGGGAATCAGGCAGCGTCAATGAAGCTTTCTTT. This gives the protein CASSRESGSVNEAFF.

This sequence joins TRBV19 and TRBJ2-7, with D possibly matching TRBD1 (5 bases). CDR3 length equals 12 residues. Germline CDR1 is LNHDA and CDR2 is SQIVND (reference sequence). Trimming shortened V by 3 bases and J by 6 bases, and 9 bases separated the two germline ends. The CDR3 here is CASSMSGLEQYF. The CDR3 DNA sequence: TGTGCCAGTAGTATGTCAGGGCTCGAGCAGTACTTC.

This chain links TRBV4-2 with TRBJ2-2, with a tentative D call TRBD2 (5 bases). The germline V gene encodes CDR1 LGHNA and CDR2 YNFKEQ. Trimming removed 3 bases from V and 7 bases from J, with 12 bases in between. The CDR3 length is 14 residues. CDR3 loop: CASSHGVEIGELFF. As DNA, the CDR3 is TGTGCCAGCAGCCACGGGGTTGAGATCGGGGAGCTGTTTTTT.

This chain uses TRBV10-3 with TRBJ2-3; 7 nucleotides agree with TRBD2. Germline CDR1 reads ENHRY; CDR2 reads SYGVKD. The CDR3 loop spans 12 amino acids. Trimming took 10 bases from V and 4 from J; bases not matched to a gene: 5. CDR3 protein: CANGLDPDTQYF. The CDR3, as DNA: TGTGCCAACGGACTAGATCCAGATACGCAGTATTTT.